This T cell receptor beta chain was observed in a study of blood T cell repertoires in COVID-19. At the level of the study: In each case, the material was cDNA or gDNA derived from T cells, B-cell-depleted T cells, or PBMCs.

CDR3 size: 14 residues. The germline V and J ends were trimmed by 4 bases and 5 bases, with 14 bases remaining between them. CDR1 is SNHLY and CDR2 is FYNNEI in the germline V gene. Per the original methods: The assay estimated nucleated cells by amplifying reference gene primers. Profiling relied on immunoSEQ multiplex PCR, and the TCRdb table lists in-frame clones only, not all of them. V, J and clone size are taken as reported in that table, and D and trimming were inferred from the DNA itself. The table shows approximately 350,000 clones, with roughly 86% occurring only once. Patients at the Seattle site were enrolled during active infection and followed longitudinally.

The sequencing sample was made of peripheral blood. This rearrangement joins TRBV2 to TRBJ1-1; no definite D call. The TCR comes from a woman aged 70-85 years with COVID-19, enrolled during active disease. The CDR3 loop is CASSVRRGGTEAFF. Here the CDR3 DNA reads TGTGCCAGCAGTGTGCGTAGAGGAGGGACTGAAGCTTTCTTT.